The present T cell receptor (beta chain) was sequenced within a study of PD-1 blockade in classical Hodgkin lymphoma. V shed 0 bases and J shed 3 bases, with 13 bases lying between them. The CDR3 consists of 15 residues. CDR1 is SGDLS and CDR2 is YYNGEE in the germline V gene. Sequencing was performed with immunoSEQ multiplex PCR; in TCRdb, only in-frame clones are kept and a portion is missing. In the table there are around 40,000 clones, 70% to 80% of which are singletons. Exposure to brentuximab vedotin varied, and each patient had relapsed following autologous stem cell transplantation. The sequence was obtained from a human donor with classical Hodgkin lymphoma. Sequenced here: peripheral blood mononuclear cells (PBMCs), sampled at baseline. The chain is built from TRBV9 and TRBJ2-7; perhaps TRBD2 as D (5 bases). In DNA, the CDR3 is TGTGCCAGCAGCGTAGATGAGGGAGACGGCTACGAGCAGTACTTC. It encodes CASSVDEGDGYEQYF. The whole variable domain, remainder taken from reference TRBV9 and TRBJ2-7, is DSGVTQTPKHLITATGQRVTLRCSPRSGDLSVYWYQQSLDQGLQFLIQYYNGEERAKGNILERFSAQQFPDLHSELNLSSLELGDSALYFCASSVDEGDGYEQYFGPGTRLTVT.